The 32 T cell receptor beta chains below were found in one sample sequenced in a study of cytomegalovirus exposure and HLA in healthy donors. The PCR was carried out with 60 Vbeta primers and 13 Jbeta primers. Assay used: immunoSEQ multiplex PCR; TCRdb lists only in-frame clones, some missing. The table includes approximately 200,000 clones, 70% to 85% detected once. Source material: PBMCs. These receptors all stem from a boy aged 2-9 years in good health and CMV-seronegative.

This chain uses TRBV6-1 with TRBJ2-3; maybe TRBD1 (6 bases). Germline CDR1 and CDR2: MNHNS and SASEGT. V gave up 6 bases and J gave up 0 bases, with 13 bases separating them. This CDR3 is built from 15 residues. CDR3 DNA: TGTGCCAGCAGCGCCGGGACACCGAGCACAGATACGCAGTATTTT. Encoded protein: CASSAGTPSTDTQYF.

V usage is TRBV4-3 and J usage is TRBJ2-2; D is undetermined. Trimming took 1 base from V and 1 from J, leaving 7 bases between them. The CDR3 extends over 15 amino acids. Germline CDR1 is LGHNA and CDR2 is YSLEER. The chain's CDR3 is CASSQASQNTGELFF. CDR3 nucleotides: TGCGCCAGCAGCCAAGCTTCACAGAACACCGGGGAGCTGTTTTTT.

V and J are TRBV15 and TRBJ2-3; the D gene is possibly TRBD1 (7 bases). V dropped 1 base and J dropped 2 bases, with 19 bases sitting between them. The CDR3 runs to 18 residues. CDR1 and CDR2 (germline): LNHNV, YYDKDF (reference sequence). CDR3 nucleotides: TGTGCCACCAGCAGAGCCCTAAACGACAGGGACTTCACAGATACGCAGTATTTT. Translated, it gives CATSRALNDRDFTDTQYF. Complete variable domain (other parts from reference TRBV15 and TRBJ2-3): DAMVIQNPRYQVTQFGKPVTLSCSQTLNHNVMYWYQQKSSQAPKLLFHYYDKDFNNEADTPDNFQSRRPNTSFCFLDIRSPGLGDTAMYLCATSRALNDRDFTDTQYFGPGTRLTVL.

CDR3 amino acids: CASSEGAGGPSYNEQFF. In DNA form, the CDR3 reads TGTGCCAGCAGTGAAGGGGCGGGGGGTCCCTCGTACAATGAGCAGTTCTTC. The chain links TRBV6-1 to TRBJ2-1, with 8 bases fitting TRBD2. V was clipped by 1 base and J by 4 bases; unmatched bases: 9. The CDR3 contains 17 residues. The V gene's germline CDR1 is MNHNS and CDR2 SASEGT.

The rearrangement joins TRBV19 to TRBJ1-1; perhaps TRBD1 as D (6 bases). Trimming took 0 bases from V and 2 from J, leaving 16 bases between them. Germline CDR1 is LNHDA and CDR2 is SQIVND (reference sequence). This CDR3 is built from 17 residues. The CDR3 nucleotides read TGTGCCAGTAGTATAGATCCGGTGGGCAGGGGAAACACTGAAGCTTTCTTT. Protein: CASSIDPVGRGNTEAFF.

J is TRBJ2-5 and V is TRBV29-1, with no clear D. This CDR3 region has 9 residues. Germline V gives CDR1 SQVTM, CDR2 ANQGSEA. The ends were cut back, 2 bases at V and 9 bases at J, with 4 bases in the middle. The CDR3 DNA is TGCAGCGTTGAAAGAGCCCAGTACTTC. Translation gives CSVERAQYF.

CDR3 in amino acids: CASSSLAGGLTDTQYF. CDR3 nucleotide sequence: TGTGCCAGCAGCTCCCTAGCGGGGGGGCTAACAGATACGCAGTATTTT. The chain uses TRBV4-2 and TRBJ2-3; TRBD2 aligns across 12 bases. The CDR3 runs 16 residues. After removal of 5 bases from V and 3 bases from J, the junction contained 6 bases not matched to a gene. Germline V gene sequence: CDR1 LGHNA, CDR2 YNFKEQ.

This sequence joins TRBV4-1 and TRBJ1-3; D is uncertain. With 4 bases removed from V and 0 bases from J, the gap between germline ends came to 19 bases. CDR1 is MGHRA, CDR2 YSYEKL, per germline. The CDR3 has 18 residues. CDR3 in amino acids: CASSRPAGVTSSGNTIYF. As DNA, the CDR3 is TGCGCCAGCAGCCGGCCGGCGGGCGTGACTAGCTCTGGAAACACCATATATTTT.

J is TRBJ1-2 and V is TRBV19, with 9 positions matching TRBD1. Germline CDR1 and CDR2: LNHDA and SQIVND (reference sequence). The CDR3 is 16 amino acids. The junction had 12 bases not matched to a gene; V was cut back by 6 bases and J by 4 bases. In DNA, the CDR3 is TGTGCCAGTAGCCTGGAGACCGGGACAGGGAGCTATGGCTACACCTTC. Amino acids: CASSLETGTGSYGYTF.

This chain links TRBV6-5 with TRBJ1-6; 8 nucleotides line up with TRBD1. The CDR3 has 14 residues. V lost 5 bases to trimming and J lost 14 bases; unmatched junction nucleotides: 11. The V gene's germline CDR1 is MNHEY and CDR2 SVGAGI. The CDR3 nucleotides are TGTGCCAGCAGTACCCCAACAGGGGGAGGAGCCCTCCACTTT. It specifies CASSTPTGGGALHF.

The chain is built from TRBV19 and TRBJ1-4, with a weak D call TRBD1 (5 bases). The CDR3 is made up of 14 amino acids. Deletions cut 2 bases from V and 8 bases from J, with 12 bases between. The germline V gene has CDR1 LNHDA and CDR2 SQIVND (reference sequence). The CDR3 DNA is TGTGCCAGTAGTATATTAAGGGGAGGCGAAAAACTGTTTTTT. As protein: CASSILRGGEKLFF. The entire variable domain, with the rest obtained from reference TRBV19 and TRBJ1-4, is as follows: DGGITQSPKYLFRKEGQNVTLSCEQNLNHDAMYWYRQDPGQGLRLIYYSQIVNDFQKGDIAEGYSVSREKKESFPLTVTSAQKNPTAFYLCASSILRGGEKLFFGSGTQLSVL.

This rearrangement joins TRBV19 to TRBJ1-6; TRBD1 aligns across 9 bases. CDR1 and CDR2 from the germline V gene are LNHDA and SQIVND (reference sequence). The CDR3 contains 13 residues. DNA for the CDR3: TGTGGAACCTCGGACAGGGGAAATTCACCCCTCCACTTT. This translates into CGTSDRGNSPLHF.

The V gene is TRBV15, the J gene TRBJ2-1; D not resolved. V lost 1 base and J lost 4, with 11 bases in between. The CDR3 length is 15 residues. The germline V gene has CDR1 LNHNV and CDR2 YYDKDF (reference sequence). CDR3 region: CATSRVYESYNEQFF. The CDR3 DNA is TGTGCCACCAGCAGAGTTTATGAGAGTTACAATGAGCAGTTCTTC.

V gene TRBV4-3 combines with J gene TRBJ1-2; no firm D call. Germline CDR1 reads LGHNA; CDR2 reads YSLEER. The germline V and J ends were trimmed by 0 bases and 0 bases, with 11 bases remaining between them. The CDR3 extends over 16 amino acids. The CDR3 coding sequence is TGCGCCAGCAGCCAAGAGTCGCGGGCGGCTAACTATGGCTACACCTTC. It yields the protein CASSQESRAANYGYTF.

This chain links TRBV7-9 with TRBJ1-1; TRBD1 matches at 10 bases. With 1 base clipped from V and 3 bases from J, the junction kept 2 bases outside the gene matches. This CDR3 has 15 residues. Germline values: CDR1 SEHNR, CDR2 FQNEAQ (reference sequence). The CDR3 loop reads CASSLGTGGDTEAFF. CDR3 DNA: TGTGCCAGCAGCTTAGGGACAGGGGGGGACACTGAAGCTTTCTTT.

The genes are TRBV7-2 and TRBJ2-1; D ambiguous. The CDR3 sequence is 13 residues long. The germline gives CDR1 SGHTA, CDR2 FQGNSA. V was pared by 0 bases and J by 9 bases, with 9 bases between. In DNA form, the CDR3 reads TGTGCCAGCAGCTTAGCTCTCGTTCGTGAGCAGTTCTTC. Translation gives CASSLALVREQFF.

The chain carries TRBV5-4 and TRBJ2-3; 8 bases are a match to TRBD2. The germline V gene encodes CDR1 SGHNT and CDR2 YYREEE (reference sequence). V trimming: 2 bases; J trimming: 0 bases; junction bases outside the gene matches: 2. This CDR3 comprises 15 residues. The CDR3 bases are TGTGCCAGCAGCTTTAGCGGGACTAGCACAGATACGCAGTATTTT. Amino acid sequence: CASSFSGTSTDTQYF.

The gene calls are TRBV10-3 and TRBJ2-7, with TRBD2 as a possible D gene (6 bases). The CDR3 is 15 residues long. Trimming pared 6 bases from V and 2 bases from J, leaving 17 bases between. Germline loops: CDR1 ENHRY, CDR2 SYGVKD. The CDR3 DNA reads TGTGCCATCAGAACCGGGACTGTGGGTCCCTACGAGCAGTACTTC. This encodes CAIRTGTVGPYEQYF.

The chain links TRBV7-2 to TRBJ2-5; 9 positions match TRBD1. V lost 1 base, J lost 2 bases, and 5 bases stayed unmatched. The CDR3 covers 16 residues. Germline loops: CDR1 SGHTA, CDR2 FQGNSA. CDR3 region: CASSLVGTGMQETQYF. Written as DNA, the CDR3 is TGTGCCAGCAGCTTAGTAGGGACAGGGATGCAAGAGACCCAGTACTTC. The entire variable domain, with the rest obtained from reference TRBV7-2 and TRBJ2-5, is as follows: GAGVSQSPSNKVTEKGKDVELRCDPISGHTALYWYRQSLGQGLEFLIYFQGNSAPDKSGLPSDRFSAERTGGSVSTLTIQRTQQEDSAVYLCASSLVGTGMQETQYFGPGTRLLVL.

This chain connects TRBV7-6 to TRBJ1-2; weak D call: TRBD1 (6 bases). V was trimmed by 1 base and J by 8 bases, leaving 17 bases between them. CDR1 and CDR2 from the germline V gene are SGHVS and FNYEAQ. This CDR3 has 15 amino acids. CDR3 loop: CASSLGAGAEWGYTF. CDR3 sequence (DNA): TGTGCCAGCAGCTTAGGGGCAGGGGCCGAGTGGGGCTACACCTTC.

The V call is TRBV7-9, the J call TRBJ1-5, with D uncertain. This CDR3 is built from 12 residues. The V end was cut by 0 bases, the J end by 7 bases, with 4 bases between. CDR1 SEHNR and CDR2 FQNEAQ come from the germline V gene (reference sequence). The CDR3: CASSLAGQPQHF. Written as DNA, the CDR3 is TGTGCCAGCAGCTTAGCGGGCCAGCCCCAGCATTTT.

The chain has TRBV11-2 and TRBJ1-3, with unresolved D. CDR1 and CDR2 from the germline V gene are SGHAT and FQNNGV. The CDR3 covers 14 residues. V lost 5 bases and J 3 bases, leaving 11 bases between the germline ends. The CDR3 spells CASSNSLGGNTIYF. The CDR3 nucleotides read TGTGCCAGCAGCAACAGTTTGGGTGGAAACACCATATATTTT.

The V and J genes are TRBV6-1 and TRBJ1-3; no reliable D call. The CDR3 runs to 13 residues. V was pared by 0 bases and J by 2 bases, with 2 bases between. Germline V gives CDR1 MNHNS, CDR2 SASEGT. CDR3 bases: TGTGCCAGCAGTGAAGCTACTGGAAACACCATATATTTT. Its protein product is CASSEATGNTIYF.

This chain uses TRBV15 with TRBJ2-4; possibly TRBD2 for D (6 bases). The ends were cut back, 8 bases at V and 2 bases at J, with 13 bases in the middle. This CDR3 has 14 residues. Germline V gene data show CDR1 as LNHNV and CDR2 as YYDKDF (reference sequence). In nucleotides, the CDR3 is TGTGCCACCGGACGGGGGAGGACCAAAAACATTCAGTACTTC. Its translation: CATGRGRTKNIQYF.

The chain links TRBV15 to TRBJ1-1; D gene unclear. The germline V and J ends were trimmed by 0 bases and 6 bases, with 8 bases remaining between them. CDR1 LNHNV and CDR2 YYDKDF come from the germline V gene (reference sequence). The CDR3 loop spans 13 amino acids. CDR3 loop: CATSRDATAEAFF. DNA of the CDR3: TGTGCCACCAGCAGAGATGCAACGGCTGAAGCTTTCTTT.

The chain uses TRBV18 and TRBJ1-1; the D gene is possibly TRBD1 (5 bases). Germline values: CDR1 KGHSH, CDR2 LQKENI. V dropped 3 bases and J dropped 2 bases, with 10 bases sitting between them. CDR3 length equals 14 residues. CDR3 protein: CASSPTGDNTEAFF. The DNA for the CDR3 is TGTGCCAGCTCACCTACAGGAGATAACACTGAAGCTTTCTTT.

The genes are TRBV5-6 and TRBJ2-3, with D maybe TRBD2 (5 bases). V was clipped by 0 bases and J by 6 bases, with 5 bases between them. The CDR3 sequence is 12 residues long. The germline CDR1 and CDR2 sequences are SGHDT and YYEEEE. The CDR3, as DNA: TGTGCCAGCAGCTTGGGAGGGGATACGCAGTATTTT. This encodes CASSLGGDTQYF. The full variable domain, with the rest looked up from reference TRBV5-6 and TRBJ2-3, is DAGVTQSPTHLIKTRGQQVTLRCSPKSGHDTVSWYQQALGQGPQFIFQYYEEEERQRGNFPDRFSGHQFPNYSSELNVNALLLGDSALYLCASSLGGDTQYFGPGTRLTVL.

This chain connects TRBV13 to TRBJ1-1; TRBD1 aligns across 7 bases. CDR3 length equals 13 residues. With V trimmed by 5 bases and J by 11 bases, 11 bases remained unmatched. In germline, CDR1 is PRHDT, CDR2 FYEKMQ (reference sequence). As DNA, the CDR3 is TGTGCCAGCAGCCGGACGGACAGGTGGGAGGCTTTCTTT. Amino acid sequence: CASSRTDRWEAFF.

A single count supports this clone. V gene TRBV4-1 combines with J gene TRBJ2-1; TRBD2 agrees at 10 bases. CDR1 and CDR2 from the germline V gene are MGHRA and YSYEKL. The J segment lost 8 bases and the V segment lost 0 bases, leaving 7 bases of the junction unmatched. This CDR3 comprises 16 residues. The CDR3 DNA reads TGCGCCAGCAGCCAAGATGAGCGGGGGGGCCCCCATGAGCAGTTCTTC. The encoded protein is CASSQDERGGPHEQFF.

The chain carries TRBV9 and TRBJ2-7; 12 bases are shared with TRBD2. Losses at the gene ends were 6 bases for V and 3 bases for J; bases not matched to a gene: 4. The V gene's germline CDR1 is SGDLS and CDR2 YYNGEE. This CDR3 contains 14 residues. The CDR3 here is CASTPTSGGYEQYF. Here the CDR3 DNA reads TGTGCCAGCACCCCGACTAGCGGGGGCTACGAGCAGTACTTC.

This chain links TRBV19 with TRBJ1-4; 8 bases match TRBD1. CDR1 is LNHDA, CDR2 SQIVND, per germline (reference sequence). Trimming at V came to 4 bases and at J to 7 bases, leaving 11 bases not matched to a gene. The CDR3 loop spans 16 amino acids. The CDR3 DNA reads as TGTGCCAGTAGTAGTCCCACACAGGGGGTGGGTGAAAAACTGTTTTTT. Translating it yields CASSSPTQGVGEKLFF.

The chain joins TRBV7-9 to TRBJ2-2; 7 nucleotides line up with TRBD1. The CDR3 has 18 amino acids. Germline loops: CDR1 SEHNR, CDR2 FQNEAQ (reference sequence). V shed 5 bases, J shed 4 bases, and the junction held 16 bases outside the gene matches. CDR3: CASSPAPGTGASTGELFF. The CDR3 DNA follows: TGTGCCAGCAGCCCAGCCCCGGGTACAGGGGCCAGCACCGGGGAGCTGTTTTTT.